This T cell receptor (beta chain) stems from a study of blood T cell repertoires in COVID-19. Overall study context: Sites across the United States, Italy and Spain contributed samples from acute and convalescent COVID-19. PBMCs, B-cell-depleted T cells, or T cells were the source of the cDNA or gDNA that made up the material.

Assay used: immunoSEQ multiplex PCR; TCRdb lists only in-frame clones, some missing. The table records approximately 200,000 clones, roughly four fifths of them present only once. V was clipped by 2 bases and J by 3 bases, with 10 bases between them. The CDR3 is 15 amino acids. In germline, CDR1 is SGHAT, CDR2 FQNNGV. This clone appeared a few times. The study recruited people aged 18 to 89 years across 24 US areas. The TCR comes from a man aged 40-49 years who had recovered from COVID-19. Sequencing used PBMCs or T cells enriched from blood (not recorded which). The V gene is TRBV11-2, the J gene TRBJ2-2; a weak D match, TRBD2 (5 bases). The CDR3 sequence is CASSLRQADTGELFF. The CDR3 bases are TGTGCCAGCAGCTTAAGACAAGCGGACACCGGGGAGCTGTTTTTT.